The 5 T cell receptor beta chains in this list originate from one sample, sequenced in a study of cytomegalovirus exposure and HLA in healthy donors. It was with 60 Vbeta and 13 Jbeta primers that the PCR ran. This table comes from immunoSEQ multiplex PCR, and its TCRdb copy is limited to in-frame clones, with some not included. The top ten clones hold under 2.5% of a sample with some 150,000 clones, around 79% of them seen once. Sequencing input: PBMCs. The receptor set was obtained from a man in his forties in good health and CMV-seronegative.

This clone was seen a few times. V is TRBV10-3 and J is TRBJ1-2; D is unresolved. The CDR3 is made up of 13 amino acids. V gave up 6 bases and J gave up 6 bases, with 14 bases separating them. Germline-derived CDR1 and CDR2 are ENHRY and SYGVKD. CDR3 residues: CAISGVEGDGYTF. DNA for the CDR3: TGTGCCATCAGCGGAGTTGAGGGAGATGGCTACACCTTC.

Points on this clone: One junction end does not reproduce the germline sequence, and a read error may be involved. The gene calls are TRBV6-5 and TRBJ2-4; D is perhaps TRBD2 (6 bases). From germline, CDR1 is MNHEY and CDR2 SVGAGI. The CDR3 runs 13 residues. The CDR3, as DNA: TGTGCCAGCCAGGAGACTAGTCAAAACAGTCAGTACTTC. This translates into CASQETSQNSQYF.

This rearrangement joins TRBV28 to TRBJ2-7; a possible D gene is TRBD1 (6 bases). The V gene lost 5 bases and the J gene lost 2 bases, with 19 bases spanning the gap. This CDR3 has 16 residues. Germline values: CDR1 MDHEN, CDR2 SYDVKM. CDR3 DNA: TGTGCCAGCAGTCCGCCTGGAGGACAGTACACCTACGAGCAGTACTTC. This sequence encodes CASSPPGGQYTYEQYF.

The CDR3 DNA reads TGTGCCAGCAGCTTAGTATCAGGGTCTGGAAACACCATATATTTT. Amino acid sequence: CASSLVSGSGNTIYF. The gene calls are TRBV7-2 and TRBJ1-3; a weak D match, TRBD1 (5 bases). The CDR3 extends over 15 amino acids. Germline CDR1 is SGHTA and CDR2 is FQGNSA. V was cut by 1 base and J by 1 base, with 8 bases left in between.

The chain links TRBV2 to TRBJ2-7, with D maybe TRBD1 (5 bases). This CDR3 has 14 residues. Germline CDR1 and CDR2: SNHLY and FYNNEI. With 2 bases removed from V and 5 bases from J, the gap between germline ends came to 13 bases. The CDR3 bases are TGTGCCAGCAGTGAACGCAGGGCCGTCAACGAGCAGTACTTC. Translating it yields CASSERRAVNEQYF.